Listed below are T cell receptor beta chains from one sample, sequenced in a study of control samples from healthy donors and cancer patients. Data came from immunoSEQ multiplex PCR; TCRdb stores just in-frame clones and leaves some out. The sample has some 90,000 clones, approximately 88% seen once. Input material: blood. Receptors originate from an older woman in good health. Each CDR3 is given with its conserved first and last residue. Each record gives: V gene, D gene, CDR3 protein. The D gene is left open where the match is weak.

TRBV6-1 - CASSEVVGVGIYGYTF
TRBV9 TRBD1 CASSVGETGVYEQYF
TRBV11-2 - CASSLGGTVAYEQYF
TRBV7-3 TRBD1 CASSLYRGPYEQYF
TRBV5-6 TRBD1 CASFRGLAGANVLTF
TRBV7-2 TRBD2 CASSFGTSGSGQETQYF
TRBV19 - CASRKGTLFNYGYTF
TRBV6-5 - CATSAGETQYF
TRBV2 TRBD1 CASSPGTVYGYTF
TRBV3-1/TRBV3-2 - CASSHLPSTDTQYF
TRBV6-5 TRBD2 CASVSVAGGYNEQFF
TRBV7-8 - CASSLLGNRNSPLHF
TRBV19 - CASSGNQPQHF
TRBV6-1 - CASSEQSSGANVLTF
TRBV2 - CASSLATSTDTQYF
TRBV28 - CASRHDRLYGYTF
TRBV10-2 - CASSEDALGQYEQYF
TRBV7-2 - CASSPRTGSYEQYF
TRBV7-9 - CASSLAPVRGVDEQYF
TRBV5-4 - CASSLDGGYTF
TRBV15 - CATSNPGTSTDTQYF
TRBV9 - CASGGQNTGELFF
TRBV27 TRBD1 CASSHTGTGLHEQYF
TRBV6-5 - CASSLGKNTGELFF
TRBV19 - CASSRLQTEEQYF
TRBV4-3 TRBD1 CASSQEGGQGYNEQFF
TRBV7-9 - CASSLSGANYGYTF
TRBV7-9 TRBD1 CASPPGGWTGELFF
TRBV24-1 TRBD1 CATAEQGASDTQYF